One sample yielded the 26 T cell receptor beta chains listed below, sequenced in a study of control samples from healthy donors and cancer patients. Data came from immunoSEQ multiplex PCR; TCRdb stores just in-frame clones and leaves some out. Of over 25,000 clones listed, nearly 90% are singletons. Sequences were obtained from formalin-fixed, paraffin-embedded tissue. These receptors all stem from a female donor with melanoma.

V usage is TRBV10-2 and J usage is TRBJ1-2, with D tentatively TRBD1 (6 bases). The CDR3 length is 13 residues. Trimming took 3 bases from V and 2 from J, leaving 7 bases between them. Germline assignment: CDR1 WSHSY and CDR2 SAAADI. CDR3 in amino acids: CASSEGGNYGYTF. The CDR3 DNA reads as TGCGCCAGCAGTGAAGGGGGAAACTATGGCTACACCTTC.

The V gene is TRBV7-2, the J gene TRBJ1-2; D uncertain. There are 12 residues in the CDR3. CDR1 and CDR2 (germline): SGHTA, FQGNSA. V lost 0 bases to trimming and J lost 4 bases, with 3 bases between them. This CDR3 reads CASSLATYGYTF. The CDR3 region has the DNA TGTGCCAGCAGCTTAGCGACCTATGGCTACACCTTC. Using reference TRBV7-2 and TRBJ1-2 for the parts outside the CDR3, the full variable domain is GAGVSQSPSNKVTEKGKDVELRCDPISGHTALYWYRQSLGQGLEFLIYFQGNSAPDKSGLPSDRFSAERTGGSVSTLTIQRTQQEDSAVYLCASSLATYGYTFGSGTRLTVV.

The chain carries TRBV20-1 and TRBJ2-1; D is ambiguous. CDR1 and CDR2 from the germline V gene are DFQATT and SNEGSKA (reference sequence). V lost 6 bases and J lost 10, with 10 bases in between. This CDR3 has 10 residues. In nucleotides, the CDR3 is TGCAGTGCCTATTACAGCGAGCAGTTCTTC. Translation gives CSAYYSEQFF.

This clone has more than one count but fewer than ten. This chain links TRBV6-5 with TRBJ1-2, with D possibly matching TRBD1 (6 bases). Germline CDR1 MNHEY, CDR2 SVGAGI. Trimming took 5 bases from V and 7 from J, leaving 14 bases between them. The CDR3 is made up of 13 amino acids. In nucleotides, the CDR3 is TGTGCCAGCAGTCCTACAGGGAGAGGTGGCTACACCTTC. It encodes CASSPTGRGGYTF.

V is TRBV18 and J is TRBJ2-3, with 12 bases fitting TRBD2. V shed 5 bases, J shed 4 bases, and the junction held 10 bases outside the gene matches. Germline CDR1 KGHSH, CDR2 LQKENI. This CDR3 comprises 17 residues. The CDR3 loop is CASSSAGLAGISDTQYF. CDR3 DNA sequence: TGTGCCAGCTCATCCGCCGGACTAGCGGGAATTTCAGATACGCAGTATTTT.

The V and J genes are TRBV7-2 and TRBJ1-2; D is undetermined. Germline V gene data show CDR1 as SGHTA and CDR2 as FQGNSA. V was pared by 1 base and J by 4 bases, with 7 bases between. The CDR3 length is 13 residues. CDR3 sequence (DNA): TGTGCCAGCAGCTTAGAGGCTGGCTATGGCTACACCTTC. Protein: CASSLEAGYGYTF.

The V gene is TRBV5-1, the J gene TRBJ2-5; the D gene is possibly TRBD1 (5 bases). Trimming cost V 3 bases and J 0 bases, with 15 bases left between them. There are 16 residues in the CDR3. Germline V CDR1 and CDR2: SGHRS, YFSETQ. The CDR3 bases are TGCGCCAGCAGCTCGCAGGGCCAGACGTACCAAGAGACCCAGTACTTC. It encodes CASSSQGQTYQETQYF. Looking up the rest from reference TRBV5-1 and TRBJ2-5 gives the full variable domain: KAGVTQTPRYLIKTRGQQVTLSCSPISGHRSVSWYQQTPGQGLQFLFEYFSETQRNKGNFPGRFSGRQFSNSRSEMNVSTLELGDSALYLCASSSQGQTYQETQYFGPGTRLLVL.

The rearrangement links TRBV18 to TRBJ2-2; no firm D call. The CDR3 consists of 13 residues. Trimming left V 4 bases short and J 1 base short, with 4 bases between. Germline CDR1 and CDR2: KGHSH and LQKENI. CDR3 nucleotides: TGTGCCAGCTCACTGGAGAACACCGGGGAGCTGTTTTTT. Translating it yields CASSLENTGELFF.

The CDR3 is CASTPGAGMNTEAFF. DNA of the CDR3: TGTGCCAGCACCCCCGGGGCGGGAATGAACACTGAAGCTTTCTTT. The chain uses TRBV27 and TRBJ1-1; D possibly corresponds to TRBD1 (5 bases). This CDR3 comprises 15 residues. Germline V CDR1 and CDR2: MNHEY, SMNVEV (reference sequence). The V end was cut by 7 bases, the J end by 0 bases, with 15 bases between.

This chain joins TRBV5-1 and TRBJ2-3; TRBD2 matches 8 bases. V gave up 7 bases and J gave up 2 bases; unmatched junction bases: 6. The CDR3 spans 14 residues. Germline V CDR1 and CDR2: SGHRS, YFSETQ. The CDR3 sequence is CASGAGGYTDTQYF. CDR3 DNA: TGCGCCAGCGGGGCGGGAGGCTACACAGATACGCAGTATTTT.

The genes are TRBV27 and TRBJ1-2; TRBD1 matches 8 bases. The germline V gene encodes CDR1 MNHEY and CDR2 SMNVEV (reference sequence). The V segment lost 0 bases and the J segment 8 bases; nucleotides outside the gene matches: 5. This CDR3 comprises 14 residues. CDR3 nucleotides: TGTGCCAGCAGTTTATCGGGGACAGGAGGAGGCTACACCTTC. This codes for CASSLSGTGGGYTF.

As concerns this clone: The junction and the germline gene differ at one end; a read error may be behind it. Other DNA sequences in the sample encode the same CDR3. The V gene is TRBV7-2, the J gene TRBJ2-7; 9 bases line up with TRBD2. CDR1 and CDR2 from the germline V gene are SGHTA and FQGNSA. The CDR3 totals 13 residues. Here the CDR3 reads CASRREGLGEQYF. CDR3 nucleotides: TGTGCCTCTCGGCGGGAGGGCCTTGGCGAGCAGTATTTC.

DNA for the CDR3: TGTGCCAGCACCCTAGGACAGGTATTTTACAATGAGCAGTTCTTC. Its protein product is CASTLGQVFYNEQFF. The rearrangement joins TRBV7-2 to TRBJ2-1, with 7 bases that match TRBD1. CDR1 SGHTA and CDR2 FQGNSA come from the germline V gene. Losses at the gene ends were 7 bases for V and 4 bases for J; bases not matched to a gene: 10. This CDR3 comprises 15 residues.

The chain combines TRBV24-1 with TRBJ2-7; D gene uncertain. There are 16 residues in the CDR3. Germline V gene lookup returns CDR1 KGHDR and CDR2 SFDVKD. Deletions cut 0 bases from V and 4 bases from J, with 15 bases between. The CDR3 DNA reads TGTGCCACCAGTGATTTGCGCTACCCATGGTCATACGAGCAGTACTTC. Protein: CATSDLRYPWSYEQYF.

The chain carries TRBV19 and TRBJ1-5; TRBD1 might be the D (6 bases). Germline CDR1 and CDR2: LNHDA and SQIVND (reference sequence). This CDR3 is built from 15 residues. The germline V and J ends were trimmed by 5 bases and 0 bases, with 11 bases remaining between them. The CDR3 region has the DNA TGTGCCAGTAGTCCAGGGGATTATAGCAATCAGCCCCAGCATTTT. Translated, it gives CASSPGDYSNQPQHF.

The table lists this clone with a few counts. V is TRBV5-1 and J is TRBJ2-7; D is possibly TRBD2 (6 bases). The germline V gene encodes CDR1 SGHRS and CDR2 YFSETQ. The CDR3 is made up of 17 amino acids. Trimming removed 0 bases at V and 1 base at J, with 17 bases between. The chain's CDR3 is CASSLASSGRQSYEQYF. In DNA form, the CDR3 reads TGCGCCAGCAGCTTGGCGAGTAGCGGCCGACAATCCTACGAGCAGTACTTC.

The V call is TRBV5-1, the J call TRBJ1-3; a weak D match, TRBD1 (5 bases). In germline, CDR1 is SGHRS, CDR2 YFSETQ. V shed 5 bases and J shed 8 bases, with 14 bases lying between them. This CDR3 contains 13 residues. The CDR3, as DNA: TGCGCCAGCAGTCTGGACACTTCGGACACCATATATTTT. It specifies CASSLDTSDTIYF.

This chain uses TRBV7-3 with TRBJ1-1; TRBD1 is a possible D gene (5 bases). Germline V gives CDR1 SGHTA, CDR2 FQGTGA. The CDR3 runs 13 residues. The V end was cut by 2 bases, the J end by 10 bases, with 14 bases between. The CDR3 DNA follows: TGTGCCAGCAGCTTATCGGGGGTTGGAGGAGCTTTCTTT. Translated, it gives CASSLSGVGGAFF.

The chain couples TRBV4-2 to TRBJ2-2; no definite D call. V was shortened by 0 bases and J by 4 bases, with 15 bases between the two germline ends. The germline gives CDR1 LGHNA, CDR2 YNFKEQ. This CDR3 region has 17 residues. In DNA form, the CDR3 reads TGTGCCAGCAGCCAAGATAGGAGCTCGGTTAGCACCGGGGAGCTGTTTTTT. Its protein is CASSQDRSSVSTGELFF.

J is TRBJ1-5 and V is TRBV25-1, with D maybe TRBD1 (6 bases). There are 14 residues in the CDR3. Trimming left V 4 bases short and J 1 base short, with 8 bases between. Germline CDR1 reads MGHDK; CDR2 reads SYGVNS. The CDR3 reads CASSAQGSNQPQHF. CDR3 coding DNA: TGTGCCAGCAGTGCCCAGGGGAGCAATCAGCCCCAGCATTTT.

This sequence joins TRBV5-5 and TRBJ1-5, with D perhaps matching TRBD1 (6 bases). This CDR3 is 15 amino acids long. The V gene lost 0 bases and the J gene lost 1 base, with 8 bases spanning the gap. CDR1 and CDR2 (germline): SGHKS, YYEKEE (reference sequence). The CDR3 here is CASSLDRASNQPQHF. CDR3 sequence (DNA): TGTGCCAGCAGCTTGGACAGGGCCAGCAATCAGCCCCAGCATTTT. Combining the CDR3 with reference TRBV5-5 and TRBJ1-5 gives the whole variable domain DAGVTQSPTHLIKTRGQQVTLRCSPISGHKSVSWYQQVLGQGPQFIFQYYEKEERGRGNFPDRFSARQFPNYSSELNVNALLLGDSALYLCASSLDRASNQPQHFGDGTRLSIL.

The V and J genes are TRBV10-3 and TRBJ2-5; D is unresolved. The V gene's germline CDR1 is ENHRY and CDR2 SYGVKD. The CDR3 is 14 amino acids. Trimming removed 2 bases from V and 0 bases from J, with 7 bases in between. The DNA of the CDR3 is TGTGCCATCAGTGAGAGGCGGAACCAAGAGACCCAGTACTTC. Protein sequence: CAISERRNQETQYF.

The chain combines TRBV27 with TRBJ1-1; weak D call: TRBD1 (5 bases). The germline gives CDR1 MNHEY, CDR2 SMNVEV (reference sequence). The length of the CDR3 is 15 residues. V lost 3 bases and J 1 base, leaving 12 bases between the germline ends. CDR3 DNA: TGTGCCAGCAGTTTCATGGGGCCACGGAACACTGAAGCTTTCTTT. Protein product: CASSFMGPRNTEAFF.

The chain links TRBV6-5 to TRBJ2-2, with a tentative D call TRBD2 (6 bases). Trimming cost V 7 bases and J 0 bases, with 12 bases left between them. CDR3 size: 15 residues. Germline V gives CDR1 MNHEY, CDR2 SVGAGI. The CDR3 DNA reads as TGTGCCAGCACCAAAGGAGGGGCGAACACCGGGGAGCTGTTTTTT. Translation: CASTKGGANTGELFF.

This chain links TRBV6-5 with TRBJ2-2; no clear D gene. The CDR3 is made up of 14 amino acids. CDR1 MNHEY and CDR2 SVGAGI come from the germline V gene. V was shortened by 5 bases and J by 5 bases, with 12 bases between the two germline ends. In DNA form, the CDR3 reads TGTGCCAGCAGTAAACGACGTGAGACCGGGGAGCTGTTTTTT. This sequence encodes CASSKRRETGELFF.

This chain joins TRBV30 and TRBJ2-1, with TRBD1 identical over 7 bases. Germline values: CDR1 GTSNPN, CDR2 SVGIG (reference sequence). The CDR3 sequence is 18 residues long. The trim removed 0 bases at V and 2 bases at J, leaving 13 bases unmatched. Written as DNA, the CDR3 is TGTGCCTGGAGTGTTCGGACCCACAGGGGTAGGACCTACAATGAGCAGTTCTTC. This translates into CAWSVRTHRGRTYNEQFF.